The rows below give T cell receptor beta chains drawn from one sample of a study of T-cell reconstitution after alpha-beta-depleted transplantation in children. TCRdb fed the PCR reads into MiXCR, producing one record per CDR3 protein. The sample contains approximately 290,000 distinct CDR3 sequences, around a tenth of which appear only once. This sample comprised peripheral blood, obtained 180 days after TCRalphabeta/CD19-depleted stem cell transplant. These receptor sequences come from a male patient between 2 and 10 years old who had a stem cell transplant for chronic granulomatous disease, so the T cells may come from the graft donor. Both conserved end residues are part of each CDR3. The D gene is left open where the match is weak. Expanded clones are given a class, and other clones once, few, many or no size at all.

V gene: TRBV6-1
D gene: .
J gene: TRBJ1-2
clone size: many
CDR3 DNA: TGTGCCAGCAGGAGGGCGGGGGGCAAGGATGGCTACACCTTC
CDR3 protein: CASRRAGGKDGYTF

V gene: TRBV13
D gene: .
J gene: TRBJ2-7
clone size: many
CDR3 DNA: TGTGCCAGCAGCGCCCACTCCTACGAGCAGTACTTC
CDR3 protein: CASSAHSYEQYF

V gene: TRBV10-3
D gene: .
J gene: TRBJ2-7
clone size: many
CDR3 DNA: TGTGCCATCAGTGTCCGGGGGTACGAGCAGTACTTC
CDR3 protein: CAISVRGYEQYF

V gene: TRBV21-1
D gene: .
J gene: TRBJ2-1
clone size: many
CDR3 DNA: TGTGCCAGCAGCAAATTAGGCAGGGGGTCCCCTCGTTCCTACAATGAGCAGTTCTTC
CDR3 protein: CASSKLGRGSPRSYNEQFF

V gene: TRBV6-1
D gene: TRBD1
J gene: TRBJ2-1
clone size: many
CDR3 DNA: TGTGCCAGCAGGGGACAGGAGGTATACCATGAGCAGTTCTTC
CDR3 protein: CASRGQEVYHEQFF

V gene: TRBV6-4
D gene: .
J gene: TRBJ2-2
clone size: many
CDR3 DNA: TGTGCCAGCAGTGACTCCCCCACCGGGGAGCTGTTTTTT
CDR3 protein: CASSDSPTGELFF

V gene: TRBV7-2
D gene: TRBD2
J gene: TRBJ2-1
clone size: many
CDR3 DNA: TGTGCCAGCAGGCGGGAGCGGAGCTCCTACAATGAGCAGTTCTTC
CDR3 protein: CASRRERSSYNEQFF

V gene: TRBV12-3/TRBV12-4
D gene: .
J gene: TRBJ2-7
clone size: few
CDR3 DNA: TGTGCCAGCAGTTTCGGGTATAGGGGCTACGAGCAGTACTTC
CDR3 protein: CASSFGYRGYEQYF

V gene: TRBV2
D gene: TRBD2
J gene: TRBJ2-5
clone size: many
CDR3 DNA: TGTGCCAGTACCTGGGGGGGGTCAGAGACCCAGTACTTC
CDR3 protein: CASTWGGSETQYF

V gene: TRBV20-1
D gene: TRBD1
J gene: TRBJ1-5
clone size: many
CDR3 DNA: TGCAGTGCTCCGGGACAGGGGAATCAGCCCCAGCATTTT
CDR3 protein: CSAPGQGNQPQHF

V gene: TRBV28
D gene: .
J gene: TRBJ2-1
clone size: many
CDR3 DNA: TGTGCCAGCAGTTTAGCGGGAATTTACTACAATGAGCAGTTCTTC
CDR3 protein: CASSLAGIYYNEQFF

V gene: TRBV28
D gene: .
J gene: TRBJ2-3
clone size: .
CDR3 DNA: TGTGCCAGCAGTTTACCGGGAGATAGCACAGATACGCAGTATTTT
CDR3 protein: CASSLPGDSTDTQYF

V gene: TRBV7-6
D gene: TRBD1
J gene: TRBJ2-5
clone size: many
CDR3 DNA: TGTGCCAGCAGCTCCCGGACAGGGGGGGAAGAGACCCAGTACTTC
CDR3 protein: CASSSRTGGEETQYF

V gene: TRBV25-1
D gene: .
J gene: TRBJ2-1
clone size: .
CDR3 DNA: TGTGCCAGCAGTGGACGGACACGTCTTGATTCCTACAATGAGCAGTTCTTC
CDR3 protein: CASSGRTRLDSYNEQFF

V gene: TRBV7-2
D gene: .
J gene: TRBJ2-1
clone size: many
CDR3 DNA: TGTGCCAGCAGCTTGACAGCAAATGAGCAGTTCTTC
CDR3 protein: CASSLTANEQFF

V gene: TRBV7-9
D gene: .
J gene: TRBJ2-7
clone size: many
CDR3 DNA: TGTGCCAGCAGCTTAGTCCTGTCATACGAGCAGTACTTC
CDR3 protein: CASSLVLSYEQYF

V gene: TRBV5-1
D gene: TRBD1
J gene: TRBJ2-7
clone size: many
CDR3 DNA: TGCGCCAGCAGCCTCGCACAGGGGGCCTACGAGCAGTACTTC
CDR3 protein: CASSLAQGAYEQYF

V gene: TRBV5-1
D gene: .
J gene: TRBJ2-1
clone size: many
CDR3 DNA: TGCGCCAGCAGCTTGAAGGCTTCCAATGAGCAGTTCTTC
CDR3 protein: CASSLKASNEQFF

V gene: TRBV5-1
D gene: .
J gene: TRBJ2-3
clone size: many
CDR3 DNA: TGCGCCAGCAGCTTTGGTATTAGGGCGAAGGCAGATACGCAGTATTTT
CDR3 protein: CASSFGIRAKADTQYF

V gene: TRBV24-1
D gene: .
J gene: TRBJ2-7
clone size: few
CDR3 DNA: TGTGCCACCAGTGACAAGGGGAGTAAGCAGTACTTC
CDR3 protein: CATSDKGSKQYF

V gene: TRBV20-1
D gene: .
J gene: TRBJ2-3
clone size: many
CDR3 DNA: TGCAGTGCTAGAGACATAGCGGTGAGGGAAGAAGATACGCAGTATTTT
CDR3 protein: CSARDIAVREEDTQYF

V gene: TRBV12-3/TRBV12-4
D gene: .
J gene: TRBJ1-5
clone size: .
CDR3 DNA: TGTGCCATCTGTTTGGGTAACGGGCCGCATTGGGGCAATCAGCCCCAGCATTTT
CDR3 protein: CAICLGNGPHWGNQPQHF

V gene: TRBV19
D gene: .
J gene: TRBJ1-2
clone size: .
CDR3 DNA: TGTGCCAGTAGTATGCGTGGCAACTATGGCTACACCTTC
CDR3 protein: CASSMRGNYGYTF

V gene: TRBV12-3/TRBV12-4
D gene: TRBD2
J gene: TRBJ2-1
clone size: many
CDR3 DNA: TGTGCCAGCAGTTTAAACTCAGCGGGGCCCTACAATGAGCAGTTCTTC
CDR3 protein: CASSLNSAGPYNEQFF

V gene: TRBV5-1
D gene: TRBD1
J gene: TRBJ1-5
clone size: many
CDR3 DNA: TGCGCCAGCAGCTTGGGCAGGGGGGATCAGCCCCAGCATTTT
CDR3 protein: CASSLGRGDQPQHF

V gene: TRBV29-1
D gene: TRBD2
J gene: TRBJ2-1
clone size: many
CDR3 DNA: TGCAGCGTTGAAGGGACTAGCGGACTTTACAATGAGCAGTTCTTC
CDR3 protein: CSVEGTSGLYNEQFF

V gene: TRBV30
D gene: .
J gene: TRBJ2-1
clone size: many
CDR3 DNA: TGTGCCTGGAGCCGGCTCATGCTCTCGGACAATGAGCAGTTCTTC
CDR3 protein: CAWSRLMLSDNEQFF

V gene: TRBV6-5
D gene: .
J gene: TRBJ1-2
clone size: many
CDR3 DNA: TGTGCCAGCAGTTACTATCGGGGGGAACTCTATGGCTACACCTTC
CDR3 protein: CASSYYRGELYGYTF

V gene: TRBV5-1
D gene: TRBD2
J gene: TRBJ2-1
clone size: many
CDR3 DNA: TGCGCCAGCAGCGGCGGGAGTTGGAATGAGCAGTTCTTC
CDR3 protein: CASSGGSWNEQFF

V gene: TRBV7-8
D gene: .
J gene: TRBJ1-3
clone size: many
CDR3 DNA: TGTGCCAGCAGCTACGACAGGGGAAACACCATATATTTT
CDR3 protein: CASSYDRGNTIYF

V gene: TRBV5-1
D gene: .
J gene: TRBJ1-5
clone size: many
CDR3 DNA: TGCGCCAGCAGCTTGGAACGCAATCAGCCCCAGCATTTT
CDR3 protein: CASSLERNQPQHF

V gene: TRBV3-1
D gene: .
J gene: TRBJ1-4
clone size: many
CDR3 DNA: TGTGCCAGCAGGGCTGGGGGCGGGGAAAAACTGTTTTTT
CDR3 protein: CASRAGGGEKLFF

V gene: TRBV5-1
D gene: .
J gene: TRBJ2-7
clone size: many
CDR3 DNA: TGCGCCAGCAGCTTGGATGGGGGGCGAGGCAACGAGCAGTACTTC
CDR3 protein: CASSLDGGRGNEQYF

V gene: TRBV6-5
D gene: TRBD1
J gene: TRBJ2-7
clone size: many
CDR3 DNA: TGTGCCAGCAGTTCAAGCACCGGGACAGGGATGTACGAGCAGTACTTC
CDR3 protein: CASSSSTGTGMYEQYF

V gene: TRBV27
D gene: .
J gene: TRBJ1-2
clone size: many
CDR3 DNA: TGTGCCAGCAGTTTAACGGAGGGAGATGGCTACACCTTC
CDR3 protein: CASSLTEGDGYTF

V gene: TRBV12-3/TRBV12-4
D gene: .
J gene: TRBJ2-5
clone size: many
CDR3 DNA: TGTGCCAGCAGTTTAGGTGGCAGGGGTGAGACCCAGTACTTC
CDR3 protein: CASSLGGRGETQYF

V gene: TRBV30
D gene: TRBD1
J gene: TRBJ2-7
clone size: .
CDR3 DNA: TGTGCCTGGAGTGTGAGACAGGGGGTCGAGCAGTACTTC
CDR3 protein: CAWSVRQGVEQYF

V gene: TRBV20-1
D gene: TRBD2
J gene: TRBJ2-7
clone size: many
CDR3 DNA: TGCAGTGCCTCCGCCCTGACTAGCGGGGGGGCCGGCGAGCAGTACTTC
CDR3 protein: CSASALTSGGAGEQYF

V gene: TRBV20-1
D gene: TRBD1
J gene: TRBJ2-3
clone size: many
CDR3 DNA: TGCAGTGTCCTTCCCGGGACAGGGGTCACAGATACGCAGTATTTT
CDR3 protein: CSVLPGTGVTDTQYF

V gene: TRBV21-1
D gene: .
J gene: TRBJ2-7
clone size: many
CDR3 DNA: TGTGCCAGCAGCAAATGCCCCCGGGACAGGGAAGGATCGGGCTTC
CDR3 protein: CASSKCPRDREGSGF

V gene: TRBV5-4
D gene: .
J gene: TRBJ2-1
clone size: .
CDR3 DNA: TGTGCCAGCAGCCCCGAGGCGTCTCGCTCCTACAATGAGCAGTTCTTC
CDR3 protein: CASSPEASRSYNEQFF

V gene: TRBV27
D gene: .
J gene: TRBJ2-7
clone size: many
CDR3 DNA: TGTGCCAGCAGCCCAGGGACTGGAGAATACGAGCAGTACTTC
CDR3 protein: CASSPGTGEYEQYF

V gene: TRBV25-1
D gene: .
J gene: TRBJ1-6
clone size: many
CDR3 DNA: TGTGCCAGCAGTGAATTTGGAAATTCACCCCTCCACTTT
CDR3 protein: CASSEFGNSPLHF

V gene: TRBV5-1
D gene: .
J gene: TRBJ2-7
clone size: many
CDR3 DNA: TGCGCCAGCAGCTTTCGGGGGTCGAGCTCCTACGAGCAGTACTTC
CDR3 protein: CASSFRGSSSYEQYF

V gene: TRBV12-3/TRBV12-4
D gene: .
J gene: TRBJ2-4
clone size: many
CDR3 DNA: TGTGCCAGCAGTTTAGCACTAGGAGTCTTCGACATTCAGTACTTC
CDR3 protein: CASSLALGVFDIQYF

V gene: TRBV20-1
D gene: .
J gene: TRBJ2-2
clone size: many
CDR3 DNA: TGCAGTGCCAGGATCCCGGGCCTAGACACCGGGGAGCTGTTTTTT
CDR3 protein: CSARIPGLDTGELFF

V gene: TRBV20-1
D gene: TRBD1
J gene: TRBJ2-7
clone size: many
CDR3 DNA: TGCAGTGCGGGGAAGGGGGCGTACTCCTACGAGCAGTACTTC
CDR3 protein: CSAGKGAYSYEQYF

V gene: TRBV7-3
D gene: .
J gene: TRBJ2-3
clone size: many
CDR3 DNA: TGTGCCAGCAGCTTCGCCGGGGCCACAGATACGCAGTATTTT
CDR3 protein: CASSFAGATDTQYF

V gene: TRBV20-1
D gene: .
J gene: TRBJ2-7
clone size: many
CDR3 DNA: TGCAGTGCTAGCGGCACGGGCTACGAGCAGTACTTC
CDR3 protein: CSASGTGYEQYF

V gene: TRBV5-1
D gene: TRBD1
J gene: TRBJ2-1
clone size: many
CDR3 DNA: TGCGCCAGCAGCTTCGGGACAGGGAGGGACAATGAGCAGTTCTTC
CDR3 protein: CASSFGTGRDNEQFF

V gene: TRBV12-3/TRBV12-4
D gene: .
J gene: TRBJ1-1
clone size: many
CDR3 DNA: TGTGCCAGCAGTGAGACTAGTGAAGCTTTCTTT
CDR3 protein: CASSETSEAFF

V gene: TRBV24-1
D gene: TRBD2
J gene: TRBJ2-1
clone size: many
CDR3 DNA: TGTGCCACCAGTGAGGCAGGGAGGGATGAGCAGTTCTTC
CDR3 protein: CATSEAGRDEQFF

V gene: TRBV6-1
D gene: .
J gene: TRBJ2-1
clone size: many
CDR3 DNA: TGTGCCAGCAGTACCACCGGACAGTACAATGAGCAGTTCTTC
CDR3 protein: CASSTTGQYNEQFF